This T cell receptor (beta chain) comes out of a study of shared clonotypes between healthy human individuals. Across the whole study: The study used three CD4 naive, three CD4 memory, two CD8 naive and one CD8 memory plate per donor. Overall study results and limits: Naive subsets generally exceeded memory subsets in estimated richness. Rarefaction showed sorted-subset sequencing was incomplete despite large depth.

Investigators spread the genomic DNA of each subset evenly over several immunoSEQ plates. Assay used: immunoSEQ multiplex PCR; TCRdb lists only in-frame clones, some missing. The repertoire holds about 2.1 million clones, about 92% seen once, with approximately 1.7% in the top ten. The naive CD8 fraction comprised CD45RO-negative cells positively selected for CCR7 and excluded terminally differentiated effector memory CD45RA+ cells. This clone was recorded a few times. Its antigen is as yet unknown. The germline V and J ends were trimmed by 3 bases and 3 bases, with 8 bases remaining between them. Germline CDR1 is MDHEN and CDR2 is SYDVKM. The CDR3 has 13 residues.

The TCR sequence derives from a man between 18 and 35 years old in good health. Some clones in this sample may be carry-over from other donors' samples. The chain combines TRBV28 with TRBJ1-2; unclear D gene. Sample: naive CD8+ T cells from PBMCs. The CDR3 DNA follows: TGTGCCAGCAGTTTCGGAGAGGACTATGGCTACACCTTC. Protein: CASSFGEDYGYTF.